This T cell receptor beta chain was retrieved from a study of CD8+CD57+ T cells in acquired aplastic anemia. Overall study context: Across the sorted CD4+ and CD8+ cells, DNA amounts averaged roughly 3.5 ug. Healthy donor sequencing depth: 10 million to 10.8 million CD4+, 11 million to 14 million CD8+ reads.

Note on this clonotype: Its specificity is unknown.

TCR beta VDJ and CDR3 were profiled, and genomic DNA was the template. Each CDR3 protein is one row after TCRdb ran MiXCR on the reads. This sample yields some 180,000 distinct CDR3 sequences, of which 35% to 50% are seen a single time; about 2.9% belongs to the top ten. Broader study findings: Some 27 CD8+ CDR3 sequences were shared between patients and controls. Patients and controls were not found to differ significantly in CD8+ Simpson's diversity.

There are 14 residues in the CDR3. The ends lost 2 bases at V and 3 bases at J; junction bases unmatched: 1. Germline V CDR1 and CDR2: DFQATT, SNEGSKA (reference sequence). The chain joins TRBV20-1 to TRBJ2-7, with 13 bases lining up with TRBD2. The sequenced sample was sorted CD4+, CD8+, or CD8+CD57+ T cells (not recorded which) from PBMCs. This TCR was sampled from a human donor in good health. The CDR3 sequence is CSARTSGGVYEQYF. CDR3 nucleotide sequence: TGCAGTGCTAGAACTAGCGGGGGGGTCTACGAGCAGTACTTC.